The 20 T cell receptor beta chains below come from one sample, sequenced in a study of T cell responses to AZD1222 COVID-19 vaccine. Sequenced by immunoSEQ multiplex PCR; TCRdb stores in-frame clones only, minus some. The top ten hold more than 3% of the sample, which has around 150,000 clones, roughly 90% seen once. The sample consisted of peripheral blood, taken 28 days after the second AZD1222 dose. The receptors originated from an adult who received the AZD1222 COVID-19 vaccine.

This clone was counted once. The chain is built from TRBV7-9 and TRBJ1-1; possibly TRBD1 for D (6 bases). V lost 5 bases and J lost 0, with 13 bases in between. The CDR3 totals 15 residues. Germline CDR1 SEHNR, CDR2 FQNEAQ (reference sequence). The CDR3 DNA follows: TGTGCCAGCAGCCCAGGGGTCGTTATGAACACTGAAGCTTTCTTT. This translates into CASSPGVVMNTEAFF. The whole variable domain, filled in from reference TRBV7-9 and TRBJ1-1, reads DTGVSQNPRHKITKRGQNVTFRCDPISEHNRLYWYRQTLGQGPEFLTYFQNEAQLEKSRLLSDRFSAERPKGSFSTLEIQRTEQGDSAMYLCASSPGVVMNTEAFFGQGTRLTVV.

The genes are TRBV2 and TRBJ2-7; weak D call: TRBD2 (6 bases). CDR1 is SNHLY and CDR2 is FYNNEI in the germline V gene. V dropped 5 bases and J dropped 7 bases, with 18 bases sitting between them. The CDR3 consists of 14 residues. DNA for the CDR3: TGTGCCAGCAGTTTTGGAGGGGTGGAGGAGGAGCAGTACTTC. Its protein product is CASSFGGVEEEQYF. Filled out from reference TRBV2 and TRBJ2-7, the complete variable domain reads EPEVTQTPSHQVTQMGQEVILRCVPISNHLYFYWYRQILGQKVEFLVSFYNNEISEKSEIFDDQFSVERPDGSNFTLKIRSTKLEDSAMYFCASSFGGVEEEQYFGPGTRLTVT.

The chain couples TRBV7-9 to TRBJ2-7; possible D gene TRBD2, 7 bases. Trimming left V 10 bases short and J 2 bases short, with 18 bases between. The CDR3 consists of 14 residues. In germline, CDR1 is SEHNR, CDR2 FQNEAQ (reference sequence). CDR3 sequence reads: CATKGGDQPYEQYF. The CDR3 DNA reads TGTGCCACCAAGGGGGGGGACCAACCCTACGAGCAGTACTTC.

This chain uses TRBV28 with TRBJ1-1; D is uncertain. The germline V gene has CDR1 MDHEN and CDR2 SYDVKM. This CDR3 comprises 12 residues. The V end lost 4 bases, the J end lost 3 bases, and 6 bases lay between the germline ends. The CDR3 nucleotides are TGTGCCAGCAGTTCCCGACACACTGAAGCTTTCTTT. The encoded protein is CASSSRHTEAFF.

The count of this clone is one. This rearrangement joins TRBV7-2 to TRBJ2-2, with D perhaps given as TRBD1 or TRBD2 (5 bases each). Germline V gene sequence: CDR1 SGHTA, CDR2 FQGNSA. V shed 5 bases and J shed 6 bases, with 10 bases lying between them. The CDR3 extends over 13 amino acids. CDR3 in DNA: TGTGCCAGCAGCCCCAGGGAGCCCGGGGAGCTGTTTTTT. Amino acid sequence: CASSPREPGELFF.

The genes are TRBV25-1 and TRBJ1-5; perhaps TRBD1 as D (5 bases). The CDR3 contains 13 residues. V dropped 4 bases and J dropped 4 bases, with 8 bases sitting between them. Germline CDR1 is MGHDK and CDR2 is SYGVNS. CDR3 loop: CASSGTGNQPQHF. CDR3 sequence (DNA): TGTGCCAGCAGTGGAACAGGTAATCAGCCCCAGCATTTT.

The rearrangement links TRBV27 to TRBJ2-7; 14 bases align to TRBD2. CDR3 size: 18 residues. Losses at the gene ends were 6 bases for V and 5 bases for J; bases not matched to a gene: 15. Germline CDR1 and CDR2: MNHEY and SMNVEV (reference sequence). The CDR3 DNA sequence: TGTGCCAGCAGCCACACTCCCGGGACTAGCGGGAGTTCCCACGAGCAGTACTTC. Encoded protein: CASSHTPGTSGSSHEQYF.

The chain carries TRBV24-1 and TRBJ2-1; 7 nucleotides line up with TRBD2. The CDR3 consists of 16 residues. Per germline, CDR1 KGHDR and CDR2 SFDVKD. With 1 base clipped from V and 1 base from J, the junction kept 3 bases outside the gene matches. The CDR3: CATSDLTSVSYNEQFF. The DNA for the CDR3 is TGTGCCACCAGTGATTTAACTAGCGTATCCTACAATGAGCAGTTCTTC.

This sequence joins TRBV6-4 and TRBJ2-1; 12 bases fit TRBD2. The germline V gene encodes CDR1 MRHNA and CDR2 SNTAGT. The CDR3 contains 15 residues. The J segment lost 3 bases and the V segment lost 4 bases, leaving 1 base of the junction unmatched. The CDR3 sequence: CASSGLAGVYNEQFF. DNA for the CDR3: TGTGCCAGCAGTGGACTAGCGGGAGTCTACAATGAGCAGTTCTTC.

This chain connects TRBV6-2 or TRBV6-3 to TRBJ1-5, with D possibly matching TRBD1 (6 bases). This CDR3 region has 16 residues. Germline V lookup: CDR1 MNHEY, CDR2 SVGEGT. V was shortened by 6 bases and J by 4 bases, with 19 bases between the two germline ends. CDR3 coding DNA: TGTGCCAGCAGCCAGCTCGGGACATCCTTTAATCAGCCCCAGCATTTT. Amino acid sequence: CASSQLGTSFNQPQHF.

Only one count was recorded for this clone. The rearrangement joins TRBV7-9 to TRBJ2-2, with TRBD1 matching over 7 bases. This CDR3 contains 17 residues. The germline gives CDR1 SEHNR, CDR2 FQNEAQ (reference sequence). V was pared by 0 bases and J by 6 bases, with 10 bases of the junction left unmatched. CDR3 sequence: CASSLAPGTVKAGELFF. The CDR3 bases are TGTGCCAGCAGCTTAGCTCCTGGGACAGTAAAGGCCGGGGAGCTGTTTTTT. The complete variable domain, with remaining parts taken from reference TRBV7-9 and TRBJ2-2, reads DTGVSQNPRHKITKRGQNVTFRCDPISEHNRLYWYRQTLGQGPEFLTYFQNEAQLEKSRLLSDRFSAERPKGSFSTLEIQRTEQGDSAMYLCASSLAPGTVKAGELFFGEGSRLTVL.

The genes are TRBV2 and TRBJ2-5; D remains ambiguous. Germline assignment: CDR1 SNHLY and CDR2 FYNNEI. Deletions cut 4 bases from V and 1 base from J, with 13 bases between. This CDR3 has 15 residues. For the CDR3, the DNA is TGTGCCAGCAGTGTATATGGGTTAAGCCAAGAGACCCAGTACTTC. It is translated as CASSVYGLSQETQYF.

The V gene is TRBV4-1, the J gene TRBJ2-7; D is uncertain. V was shortened by 6 bases and J by 1 base, with 10 bases between the two germline ends. Looked up from germline, CDR1 is MGHRA and CDR2 is YSYEKL. The CDR3 length is 13 residues. CDR3: CASSNYISYEQYF. The DNA for the CDR3 is TGCGCCAGCAGTAACTACATTTCCTACGAGCAGTACTTC.

This clone has a single count. The chain combines TRBV5-1 with TRBJ1-6; TRBD1 matches at 11 bases. This CDR3 region has 17 residues. The J segment lost 7 bases and the V segment lost 4 bases, leaving 10 bases of the junction unmatched. From germline, CDR1 is SGHRS and CDR2 YFSETQ. CDR3 residues: CASSDQRTGGSNSPLHF. The DNA for the CDR3 is TGCGCCAGCAGCGACCAACGGACAGGGGGCTCGAATTCACCCCTCCACTTT.

The chain recombines TRBV19 with TRBJ1-5; the D is unclear. V was cut by 1 base and J by 0 bases, with 10 bases left in between. Germline V gene sequence: CDR1 LNHDA, CDR2 SQIVND (reference sequence). The CDR3 extends over 16 amino acids. The CDR3 nucleotides are TGTGCCAGTAGTATAGGACTAACGAATAGCAATCAGCCCCAGCATTTT. This gives the protein CASSIGLTNSNQPQHF.

CDR3 bases: TGTGCCAGCAGCCCCATAGCGGGAGGGCCCTATGAGCAGTTCTTC. Encoded protein: CASSPIAGGPYEQFF. This sequence joins TRBV3-1 (or the pseudogene TRBV3-2) and TRBJ2-1, with 11 bases fitting TRBD2. CDR3 length: 15 residues. The V segment lost 4 bases and the J segment 8 bases; nucleotides outside the gene matches: 7. Germline CDR1 LGHDT, CDR2 YNNKEL (reference sequence).

In this sample, this clone turned up a few times. This rearrangement joins TRBV27 to TRBJ1-1; the match to TRBD1 covers 8 bases. CDR1 is MNHEY, CDR2 SMNVEV, per germline (reference sequence). Germline trimming cut 3 bases from V and 5 bases from J; bases unmatched to any gene: 8. The CDR3 length is 15 residues. CDR3 in amino acids: CASSLRAGTGTEAFF. DNA of the CDR3: TGTGCCAGCAGTTTGAGGGCAGGGACAGGAACTGAAGCTTTCTTT.

The V call is TRBV10-2, the J call TRBJ1-1; TRBD1 might be the D (6 bases). CDR1 is WSHSY and CDR2 is SAAADI in the germline V gene. This CDR3 spans 13 amino acids. V was pared by 2 bases and J by 3 bases, with 7 bases between. CDR3 nucleotides: TGCGCCAGCAGTGAGAGGGGGGACACTGAAGCTTTCTTT. Amino acid sequence: CASSERGDTEAFF.

The genes are TRBV11-3 and TRBJ2-5; tentatively, D is TRBD2 (7 bases). The length of the CDR3 is 14 residues. The V end lost 5 bases, the J end lost 5 bases, and 15 bases lay between the germline ends. From germline, CDR1 is SGHNT and CDR2 YENEEA. The CDR3 DNA follows: TGTGCCAGCAGCAAAGGGGGGGGCGCGGAGACCCAGTACTTC. Protein sequence: CASSKGGGAETQYF.

V gene TRBV10-1 combines with J gene TRBJ2-2, with D tentatively TRBD1 (6 bases). Germline-derived CDR1 and CDR2 are WNHNN and SYGVQD (reference sequence). The V end lost 6 bases, the J end lost 1 base, and 9 bases lay between the germline ends. This CDR3 region has 14 residues. As DNA, the CDR3 is TGCGCCAGCAGGACGGGACAGAACACCGGGGAGCTGTTTTTT. Protein sequence: CASRTGQNTGELFF.